This T cell receptor (beta chain) was sequenced for a study of cytomegalovirus exposure and HLA in healthy donors. Notes on the study in general: Further analysis was carried out later, and it showed several of the most significant clusters appearing linked to common viral pathogens. V- and J-gene trimming in TCR beta was tied to a missense DCLRE1C variant by an analysis performed later.

V was cut by 0 bases and J by 0 bases, with 9 bases left in between. Germline V gene data show CDR1 as SGHRS and CDR2 as YFSETQ. The CDR3 contains 16 residues. Judged by abundance, this clone is medium-sized (0.01 to 0.1%). Antigen: not known. Primers included in the PCR were 60 Vbeta and 13 Jbeta primers. The method was immunoSEQ multiplex PCR; TCRdb's version includes in-frame clones alone and lacks a portion of them. The profile shows about 43,000 clones, 55% to 75% of them singletons. The clonotype was recovered from a man in his fifties or sixties in good health and CMV-seropositive. The rearrangement links TRBV5-1 to TRBJ2-2, with a tentative D call TRBD2 (6 bases). The sample taken for sequencing was PBMCs. CDR3 sequence: CASSLELATNTGELFF. In DNA form, the CDR3 reads TGCGCCAGCAGCTTGGAGCTAGCGACGAACACCGGGGAGCTGTTTTTT.